The clone carrying this TCR beta chain was found once. This sample is drawn from a study of blood T cell repertoires in COVID-19. Study information: Acute-phase and convalescent COVID-19 samples originated in the United States, Italy and Spain. Nucleic acid was either cDNA or gDNA, and it came from T cells, B-cell-depleted T cells, or PBMCs.

Germline V lookup: CDR1 SGHNT, CDR2 YYREEE (reference sequence). CDR3 size: 17 residues. The trim removed 2 bases at V and 6 bases at J, leaving 15 bases unmatched. The data were produced by immunoSEQ multiplex PCR, yet TCRdb's version contains in-frame clones alone and is incomplete. The sample contains around 260,000 clones, 83% of which appear only once. Sequenced input: peripheral blood. The chain joins TRBV5-4 to TRBJ2-3, with 7 bases fitting TRBD2. This receptor was identified in a woman aged 50 to 65 who had recovered from COVID-19. The CDR3 sequence: CASSFSGTNPILDTQYF. CDR3 bases: TGTGCCAGCAGCTTCTCGGGGACTAATCCCATTTTGGATACGCAGTATTTT.